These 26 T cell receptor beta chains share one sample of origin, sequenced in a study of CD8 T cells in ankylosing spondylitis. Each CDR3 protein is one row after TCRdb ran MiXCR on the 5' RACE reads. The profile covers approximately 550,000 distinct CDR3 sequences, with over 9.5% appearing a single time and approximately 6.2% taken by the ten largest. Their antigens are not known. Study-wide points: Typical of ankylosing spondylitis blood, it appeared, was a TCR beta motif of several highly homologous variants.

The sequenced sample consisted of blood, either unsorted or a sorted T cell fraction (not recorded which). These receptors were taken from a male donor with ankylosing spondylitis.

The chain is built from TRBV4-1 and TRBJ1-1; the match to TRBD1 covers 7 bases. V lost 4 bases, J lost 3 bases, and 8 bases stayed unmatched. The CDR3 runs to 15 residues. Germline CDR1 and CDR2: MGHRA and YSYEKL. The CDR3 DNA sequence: TGCGCCAGCAGCCGCCGGGACAGAGAAGACACTGAAGCTTTCTTT. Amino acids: CASSRRDREDTEAFF.

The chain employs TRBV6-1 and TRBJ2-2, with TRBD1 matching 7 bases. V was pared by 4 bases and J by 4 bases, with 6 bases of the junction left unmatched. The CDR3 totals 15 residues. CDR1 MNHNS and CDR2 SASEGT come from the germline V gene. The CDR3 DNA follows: TGTGCCAGCAGTGGGGGACAGCCGGGCACCGGGGAGCTGTTTTTT. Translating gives CASSGGQPGTGELFF.

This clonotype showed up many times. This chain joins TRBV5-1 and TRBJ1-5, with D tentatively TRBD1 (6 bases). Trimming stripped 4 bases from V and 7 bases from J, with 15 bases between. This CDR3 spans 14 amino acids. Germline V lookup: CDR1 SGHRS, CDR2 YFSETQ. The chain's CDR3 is CASSPDGGAQPQHF. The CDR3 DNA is TGCGCCAGCAGCCCCGACGGGGGCGCCCAGCCCCAGCATTTT.

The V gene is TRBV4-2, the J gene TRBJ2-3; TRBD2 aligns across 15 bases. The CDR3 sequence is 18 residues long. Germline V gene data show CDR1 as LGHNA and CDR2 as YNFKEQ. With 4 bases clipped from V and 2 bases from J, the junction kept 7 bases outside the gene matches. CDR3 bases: TGTGCCAGCAGCCCTGGACTAGCGGGAGGGGGAATCACAGATACGCAGTATTTT. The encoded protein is CASSPGLAGGGITDTQYF.

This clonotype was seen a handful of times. The CDR3 region is CASSHLSDQETQYF. CDR3 coding DNA: TGTGCCAGCAGCCACTTGAGCGACCAAGAGACCCAGTACTTC. The genes are TRBV4-2 and TRBJ2-5; no clear D. Per the germline V gene, CDR1 is LGHNA and CDR2 is YNFKEQ. The CDR3 spans 14 residues. Trimming removed 3 bases from V and 0 bases from J, with 8 bases in between.

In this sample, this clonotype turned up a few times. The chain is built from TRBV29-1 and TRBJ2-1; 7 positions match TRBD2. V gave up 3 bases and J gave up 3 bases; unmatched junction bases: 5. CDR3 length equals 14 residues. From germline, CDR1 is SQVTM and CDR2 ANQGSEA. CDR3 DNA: TGCAGCGTTGAGACGGGAGGATACTACAATGAGCAGTTCTTC. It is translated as CSVETGGYYNEQFF.

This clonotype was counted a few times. The CDR3 DNA reads TGTGCCAGCAGCGCCGATCGGAGGGAAGCATCGCCCCAGCATTTT. Protein sequence: CASSADRREASPQHF. The chain recombines TRBV11-2 with TRBJ1-5; D is unresolved. The CDR3 runs to 15 residues. Trimming pared 5 bases from V and 9 bases from J, leaving 20 bases between. Germline V lookup: CDR1 SGHAT, CDR2 FQNNGV.

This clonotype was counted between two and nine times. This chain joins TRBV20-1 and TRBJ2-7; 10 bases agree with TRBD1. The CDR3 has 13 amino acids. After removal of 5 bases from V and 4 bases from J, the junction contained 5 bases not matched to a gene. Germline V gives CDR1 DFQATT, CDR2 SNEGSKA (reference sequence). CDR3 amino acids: CSAQTGGIYEQYF. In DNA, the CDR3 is TGCAGTGCTCAGACAGGGGGCATTTACGAGCAGTACTTC.

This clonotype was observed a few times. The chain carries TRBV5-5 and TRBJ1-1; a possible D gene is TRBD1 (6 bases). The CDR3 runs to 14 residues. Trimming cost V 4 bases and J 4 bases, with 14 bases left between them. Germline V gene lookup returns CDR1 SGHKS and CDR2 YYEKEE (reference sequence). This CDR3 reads CASSPQGVGTEAFF. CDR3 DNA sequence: TGTGCCAGCAGCCCACAGGGTGTGGGCACTGAAGCTTTCTTT.

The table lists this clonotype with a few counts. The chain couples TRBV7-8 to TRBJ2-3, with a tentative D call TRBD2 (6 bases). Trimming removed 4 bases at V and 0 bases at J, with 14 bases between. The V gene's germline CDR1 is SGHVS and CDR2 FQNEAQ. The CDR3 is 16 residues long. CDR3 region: CASSSKAGISTDTQYF. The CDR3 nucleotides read TGTGCCAGCAGCTCTAAGGCGGGGATTAGCACAGATACGCAGTATTTT.

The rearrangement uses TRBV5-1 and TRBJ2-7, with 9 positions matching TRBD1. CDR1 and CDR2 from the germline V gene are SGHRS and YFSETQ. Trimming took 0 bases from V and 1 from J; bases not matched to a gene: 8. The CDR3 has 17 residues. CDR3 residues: CASSLGTGGAGSYEQYF. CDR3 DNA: TGCGCCAGCAGCTTGGGAACAGGGGGCGCCGGGTCCTACGAGCAGTACTTC.

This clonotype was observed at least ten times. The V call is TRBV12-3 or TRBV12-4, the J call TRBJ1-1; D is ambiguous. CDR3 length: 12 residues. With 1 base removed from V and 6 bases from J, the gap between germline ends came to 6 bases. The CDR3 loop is CASSLESAEAFF. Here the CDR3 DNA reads TGTGCCAGCAGTTTAGAGTCAGCTGAAGCTTTCTTT.

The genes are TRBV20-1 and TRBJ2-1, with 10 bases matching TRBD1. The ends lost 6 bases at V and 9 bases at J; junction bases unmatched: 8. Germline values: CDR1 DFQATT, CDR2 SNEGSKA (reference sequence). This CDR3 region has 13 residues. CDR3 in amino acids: CSAPGQGSSEQFF. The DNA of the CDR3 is TGCAGTGCACCGGGACAGGGGTCATCTGAGCAGTTCTTC.

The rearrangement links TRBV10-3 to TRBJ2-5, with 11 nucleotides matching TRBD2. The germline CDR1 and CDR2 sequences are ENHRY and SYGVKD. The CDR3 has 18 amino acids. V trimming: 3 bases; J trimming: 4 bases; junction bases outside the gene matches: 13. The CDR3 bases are TGTGCCATCAGTGATGCCTTAGCGGGAGGGCCGGGGGGAGAGACCCAGTACTTC. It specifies CAISDALAGGPGGETQYF.

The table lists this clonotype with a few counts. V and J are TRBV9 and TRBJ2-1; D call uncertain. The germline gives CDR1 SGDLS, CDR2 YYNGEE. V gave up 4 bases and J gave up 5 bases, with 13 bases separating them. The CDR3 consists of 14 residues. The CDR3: CASSSRFGDNEQFF. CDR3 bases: TGTGCCAGCAGCTCCCGGTTTGGAGACAATGAGCAGTTCTTC.

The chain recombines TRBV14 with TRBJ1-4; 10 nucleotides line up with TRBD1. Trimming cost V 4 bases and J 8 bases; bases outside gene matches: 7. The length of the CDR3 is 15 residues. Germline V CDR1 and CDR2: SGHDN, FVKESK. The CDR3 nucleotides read TGTGCCAGCAGCCGCCGGACAGGGGGGTGGGAAAAACTGTTTTTT. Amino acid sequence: CASSRRTGGWEKLFF.

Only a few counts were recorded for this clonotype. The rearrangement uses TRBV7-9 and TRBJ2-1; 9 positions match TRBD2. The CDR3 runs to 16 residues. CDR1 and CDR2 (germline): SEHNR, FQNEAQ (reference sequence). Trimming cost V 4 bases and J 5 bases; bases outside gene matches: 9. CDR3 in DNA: TGTGCCAGCAGCTCTATACCGGGACTAGCAAACAATGAGCAGTTCTTC. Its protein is CASSSIPGLANNEQFF.

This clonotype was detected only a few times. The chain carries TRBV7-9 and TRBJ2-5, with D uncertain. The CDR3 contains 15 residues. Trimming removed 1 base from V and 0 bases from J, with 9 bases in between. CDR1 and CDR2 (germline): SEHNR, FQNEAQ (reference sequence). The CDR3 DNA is TGTGCCAGCAGCTTAGGCGGATCTCACCAAGAGACCCAGTACTTC. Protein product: CASSLGGSHQETQYF.

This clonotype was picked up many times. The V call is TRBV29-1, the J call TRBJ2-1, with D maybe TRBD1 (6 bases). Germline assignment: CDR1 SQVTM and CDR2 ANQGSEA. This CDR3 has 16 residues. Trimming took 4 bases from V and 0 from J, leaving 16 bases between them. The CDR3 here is CSVAGYRDSSYNEQFF. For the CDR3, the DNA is TGCAGCGTTGCGGGGTACAGGGATTCCTCCTACAATGAGCAGTTCTTC.

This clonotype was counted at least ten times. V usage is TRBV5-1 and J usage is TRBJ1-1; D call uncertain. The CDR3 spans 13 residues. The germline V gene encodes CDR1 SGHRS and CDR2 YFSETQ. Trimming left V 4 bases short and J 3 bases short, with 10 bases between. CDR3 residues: CASSQDGDTEAFF. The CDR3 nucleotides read TGCGCCAGCAGCCAGGACGGGGACACTGAAGCTTTCTTT.

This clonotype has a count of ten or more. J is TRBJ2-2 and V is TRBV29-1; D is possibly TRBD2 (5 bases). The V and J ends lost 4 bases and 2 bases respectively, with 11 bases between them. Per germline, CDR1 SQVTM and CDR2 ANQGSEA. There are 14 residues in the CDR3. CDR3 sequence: CSVVLDFNTGELFF. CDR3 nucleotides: TGCAGCGTTGTTTTGGACTTCAACACCGGGGAGCTGTTTTTT.

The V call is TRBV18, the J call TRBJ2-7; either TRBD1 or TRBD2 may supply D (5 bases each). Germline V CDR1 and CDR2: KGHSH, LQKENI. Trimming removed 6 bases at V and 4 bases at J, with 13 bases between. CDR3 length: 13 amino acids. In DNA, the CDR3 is TGTGCCAGCTCTCAGGGACGGGATTACGAGCAGTACGTC. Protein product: CASSQGRDYEQYV.

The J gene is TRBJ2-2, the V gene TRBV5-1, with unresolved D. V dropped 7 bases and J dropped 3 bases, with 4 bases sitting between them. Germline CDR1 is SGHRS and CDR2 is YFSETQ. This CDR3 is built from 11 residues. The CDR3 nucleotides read TGCGCCAGCTGTGACACCGGGGAGCTGTTTTTT. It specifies CASCDTGELFF.

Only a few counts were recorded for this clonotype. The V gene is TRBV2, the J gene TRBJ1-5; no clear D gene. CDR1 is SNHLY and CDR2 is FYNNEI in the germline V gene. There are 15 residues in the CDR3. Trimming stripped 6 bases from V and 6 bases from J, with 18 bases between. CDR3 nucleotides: TGTGCCAGCAGGACGGGCCCACGCGGTATTCAGCCCCAGCATTTT. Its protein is CASRTGPRGIQPQHF.

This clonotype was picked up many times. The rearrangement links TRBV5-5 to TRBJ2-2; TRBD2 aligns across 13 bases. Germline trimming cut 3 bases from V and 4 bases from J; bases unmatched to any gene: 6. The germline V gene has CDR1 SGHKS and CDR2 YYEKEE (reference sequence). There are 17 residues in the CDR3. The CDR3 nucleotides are TGTGCCAGCAGCTCCGGACTAGCGGGAGTTATCACCGGGGAGCTGTTTTTT. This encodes CASSSGLAGVITGELFF.

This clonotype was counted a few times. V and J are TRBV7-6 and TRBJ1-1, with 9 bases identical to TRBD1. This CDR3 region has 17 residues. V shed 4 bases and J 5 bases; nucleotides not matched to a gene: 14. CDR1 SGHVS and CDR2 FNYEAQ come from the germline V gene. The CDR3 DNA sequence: TGTGCCAGCAGCTGGGAAGGGACAGGGCCCTTGTGGACTGAAGCTTTCTTT. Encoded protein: CASSWEGTGPLWTEAFF.